This T cell receptor (beta chain) emerged from a study of shared clonotypes between healthy human individuals. Regarding the study as a whole: A generally larger estimated richness was seen in naive subsets than in memory subsets.

The repertoire was sequenced with immunoSEQ multiplex PCR; TCRdb's copy has only in-frame clones and lacks some. Of roughly 410,000 clones in the sample, around 96% were seen once. For this clone: Its matching antigen is unknown.

Donors comprised healthy HIV-negative adults lacking recent acute infections or vaccinations. CD45RO+ cells were combined with CCR7-negative CD45RA+ TemRA cells to form CD8 memory. CDR1 MGHDK and CDR2 SYGVNS come from the germline V gene. V lost 1 base to trimming and J lost 3 bases, with 15 bases between them. The CDR3 has 16 amino acids. Input material: memory CD8+ T cells sorted from blood. Subset specified: CD45RO+ cells pooled with CCR7-negative TemRA cells. The chain links TRBV25-1 to TRBJ1-1; D possibly corresponds to TRBD1 (5 bases). The TCR originated in a man aged 25-45 years in good health. CDR3 in amino acids: CASSESGRGLHTEAFF. The CDR3 DNA is TGTGCCAGCAGTGAATCAGGGAGGGGCCTCCACACTGAAGCTTTCTTT.